This T cell receptor (beta chain) was sequenced in a study of blood T cell repertoires in COVID-19 (dated by TCRdb to about 2020). At the level of the whole study: Collaborator samples came from the United States, Italy and Spain and covered acute and convalescent phases of COVID-19. The material from the prospective study consisted of cDNA or gDNA derived from T cells, B-cell-depleted T cells, or PBMCs. Subjects who had been exposed to COVID-19, were actively infected with it, or had recovered from it provided the deeply sampled blood TCRbeta repertoires that made up the dataset. A freely available public database, intended as a resource for researchers studying the immune response to SARS-CoV-2, is where the repertoires were released. The samples were drawn from two sources: the first 160 participants of the ongoing ImmuneRACE study, and 1,254 subjects contributed by 6 global collaborators. Sample metadata almost always included a de-identified subject ID, COVID-19 status, age in years and sex. Where HLA class I and class II types were available, the types were taken from metadata supplied by the sample provider, not from assay-based typing.

About this clone: Its antigen remains undetermined. Base qualities are not at hand, and no much larger clone is one base apart.

The germline V gene yields MDHEN for CDR1 and SYDVKM for CDR2. Cut back by 6 bases and 0 bases, the V and J ends lie 9 bases apart. CDR3 length: 13 amino acids, cysteine to phenylalanine. The DNA shown is the 39-base CDR3, in frame from base 1. Results the study describes overall, beyond this receptor: The amount of clinical and demographic metadata varied by source and participant and was provided uncurated.

TCRbeta CDR3 regions were amplified from genomic DNA by means of the immunoSEQ Assay, a bias-controlled multiplex PCR. Turning to the authors' computational methods: The number of nucleated cells in each sample was estimated by amplification of reference gene primers within the assay. To quantify the absolute abundance of each unique TCRbeta CDR3 rearrangement, sequence reads were collapsed and filtered. Productive Simpson clonality was computed per sample as the square root of Simpson's diversity index over productive rearrangements. TCRdb limited this immuneACCESS table to in-frame rearrangements with V and J called. A share of clones is missing; checked studies link under half to unresolved V genes, and the rest is unexplained. The DNA gave D and trimming, while V, J and clone size come from that table. The sample data list about 120,000 clones, and roughly 84% of these were observed just once. The ten largest clones add up to around 3.9% of the sample.

Participants in the prospective study were aged roughly 18 to 90 years, lived in 24 United States geographic areas, and enrolled through a virtual design. Cohort assignment in the prospective study relied on participant-reported clinical history from a screening survey and a study questionnaire. Recovered participants in ImmuneRACE Cohort 3 were defined by two consecutive negative NP/OP PCR tests, clearance by a healthcare professional, or resolution of symptoms. Mobile phlebotomists in the prospective study collected whole blood, serum and a nasopharyngeal or oropharyngeal swab from every participant. Over an approximately 2-month period, participants in the prospective study had the option of providing additional blood draws and questionnaires. Before DNA extraction, blood samples from the prospective study were shipped at room temperature or frozen.

This sequence uses TRBV28 and TRBJ2-7; TRBD1 is possibly the D segment (6 matching bases). The sample taken for sequencing was PBMCs or T cells enriched from blood (not recorded which). The clonotype originates from a woman aged 30 to 39 who had recovered from COVID-19. The nucleotide sequence is given as TGTGCCAGCAGAGGGACACCCTCCTACGAGCAGTACTTC. It specifies CASRGTPSYEQYF.